This entry lists 3 T cell receptor beta chains sequenced from one sample in a study of beta chain features in type 1 diabetes. Whole-study findings and limits: Shorter TCRB CDR3s, moderately but significantly so, marked every one of the four CD4+ subsets in Type 1 diabetes patients.

Antigens of these TCRs are unknown. Reverse transcription of all isolated RNA meant that expressed TCRB transcripts were sequenced. Assay: immunoSEQ multiplex PCR; the TCRdb copy retains only in-frame clones and omits some. The data contain about 360,000 clones, over 9.5% of them seen just once; the ten biggest clones take up roughly 0.0097%. Sequencing was performed on naive CD4+ T cells from blood. These TCRs come from a woman in her late teens or twenties with type 1 diabetes.

This clone showed up just a few times. This chain connects TRBV4-3 to TRBJ2-5; possibly TRBD2 for D (6 bases). Between the trimmed V and J ends, which lost 0 bases and 5 bases, there was a span of 13 bases. The CDR3 extends over 15 amino acids. The V gene's germline CDR1 is LGHNA and CDR2 YSLEER. The CDR3 DNA sequence: TGCGCCAGCAGCCAAGAGGGACTGGGGCGGGAGACCCAGTACTTC. This encodes CASSQEGLGRETQYF.

The rearrangement uses TRBV7-2 and TRBJ2-1; TRBD2 agrees at 10 bases. Unmatched junction bases numbered 18, after V lost 6 bases and J lost 7 bases. Germline V CDR1 and CDR2: SGHTA, FQGNSA. This CDR3 is built from 18 residues. CDR3 loop: CASREFGLAGAVRNEQFF. CDR3 coding DNA: TGTGCCAGCAGAGAGTTTGGGCTAGCGGGAGCGGTAAGGAATGAGCAGTTCTTC.

The chain joins TRBV9 to TRBJ1-6; no reliable D call. Trimming pared 3 bases from V and 0 bases from J, leaving 10 bases between. This CDR3 has 16 amino acids. Germline V gives CDR1 SGDLS, CDR2 YYNGEE. The CDR3 coding sequence is TGTGCCAGCAGCGGAGAAACGGGCTCCTATAATTCACCCCTCCACTTT. This gives the protein CASSGETGSYNSPLHF.